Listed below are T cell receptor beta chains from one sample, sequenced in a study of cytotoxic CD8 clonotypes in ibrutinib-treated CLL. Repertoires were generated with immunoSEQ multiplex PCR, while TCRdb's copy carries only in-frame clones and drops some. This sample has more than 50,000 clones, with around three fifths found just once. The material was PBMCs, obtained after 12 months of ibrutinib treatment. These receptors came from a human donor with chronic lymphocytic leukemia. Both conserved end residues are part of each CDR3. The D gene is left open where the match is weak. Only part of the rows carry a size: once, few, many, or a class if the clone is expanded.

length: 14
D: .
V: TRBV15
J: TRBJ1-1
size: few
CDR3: CATSRGGVGTEAFF
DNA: TGTGCCACCAGCAGAGGGGGGGTGGGCACTGAAGCTTTCTTT

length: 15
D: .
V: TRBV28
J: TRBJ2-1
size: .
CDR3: CASSLLIGGLNEQFF
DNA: TGTGCCAGCAGTTTATTGATCGGGGGCTTGAATGAGCAGTTCTTC

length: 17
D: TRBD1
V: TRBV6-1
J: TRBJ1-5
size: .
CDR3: CASSGQGRVGGNQPQHF
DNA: TGTGCCAGCAGTGGACAGGGAAGGGTTGGTGGCAATCAGCCCCAGCATTTT

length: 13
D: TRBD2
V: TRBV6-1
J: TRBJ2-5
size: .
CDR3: CASSVWGGETQYF
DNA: TGTGCCAGCAGTGTCTGGGGGGGGGAGACCCAGTACTTC

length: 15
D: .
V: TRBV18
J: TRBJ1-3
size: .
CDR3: CASSAQGVSGNTIYF
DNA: TGTGCCAGCTCAGCCCAAGGTGTCTCGGGAAACACCATATATTTT

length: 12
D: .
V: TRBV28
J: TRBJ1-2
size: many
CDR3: CASKRQPYGYTF
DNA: TGTGCCAGCAAGAGGCAGCCCTATGGCTACACCTTC

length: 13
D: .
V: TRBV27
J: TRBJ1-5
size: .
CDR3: CASRLALYQPQHF
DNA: TGTGCCAGCAGGCTGGCCCTCTATCAGCCCCAGCATTTT

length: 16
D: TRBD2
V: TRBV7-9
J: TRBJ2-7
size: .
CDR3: CASSGTSGRSSYEQYF
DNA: TGTGCCAGCAGCGGCACTAGCGGGCGAAGCTCCTACGAGCAGTACTTC

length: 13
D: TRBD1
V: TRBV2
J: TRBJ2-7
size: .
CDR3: CASSGDRRSEQYF
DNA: TGTGCCAGCAGTGGGGACAGGCGGTCCGAGCAGTACTTC

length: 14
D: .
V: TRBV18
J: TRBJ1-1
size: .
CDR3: CASSPGQMNTEAFF
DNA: TGTGCCAGCTCACCCGGACAGATGAACACTGAAGCTTTCTTT

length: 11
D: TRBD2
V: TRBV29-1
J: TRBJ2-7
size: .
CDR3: CSVWGGYEQYF
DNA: TGCAGCGTTTGGGGGGGTTACGAGCAGTACTTC

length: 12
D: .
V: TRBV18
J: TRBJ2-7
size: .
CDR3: CASSYPGYEQYF
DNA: TGTGCCAGCTCATATCCGGGGTACGAGCAGTACTTC

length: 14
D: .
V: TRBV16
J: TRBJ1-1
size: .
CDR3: CASSQSSRNTEAFF
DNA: TGTGCCAGCAGCCAATCGTCCAGGAACACTGAAGCTTTCTTT

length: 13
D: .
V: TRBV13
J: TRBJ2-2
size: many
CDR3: CASRVWGTGELFF
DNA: TGTGCCAGCCGGGTTTGGGGCACCGGGGAGCTGTTTTTT

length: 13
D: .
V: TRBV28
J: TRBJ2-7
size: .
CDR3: CASSLRLGYEQYF
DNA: TGTGCCAGCAGTTTGAGGTTGGGCTACGAGCAGTACTTC

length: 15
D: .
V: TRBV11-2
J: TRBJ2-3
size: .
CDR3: CASSPRRLGTDTQYF
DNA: TGTGCCAGCAGCCCCCGGAGGCTAGGCACAGATACGCAGTATTTT

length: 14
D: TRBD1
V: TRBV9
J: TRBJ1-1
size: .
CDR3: CASSGRTGSTEAFF
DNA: TGTGCCAGCAGCGGGAGGACAGGGTCCACTGAAGCTTTCTTT

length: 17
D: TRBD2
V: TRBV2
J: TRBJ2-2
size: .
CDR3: CASRLTSGGSITGELFF
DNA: TGTGCCAGCAGGCTAACTAGCGGGGGGTCTATAACCGGGGAGCTGTTTTTT

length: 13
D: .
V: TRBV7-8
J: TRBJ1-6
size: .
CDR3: CASSLGGASPLHF
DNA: TGTGCCAGCAGCTTAGGTGGGGCCTCACCCCTCCACTTT

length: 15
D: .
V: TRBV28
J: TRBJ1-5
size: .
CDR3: CASGKRRAWTQSQHF
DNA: TGTGCCAGCGGGAAGAGGAGGGCCTGGACCCAGTCCCAGCATTTT

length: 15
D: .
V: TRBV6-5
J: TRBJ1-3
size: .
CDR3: CASSRDGGSGNTIYF
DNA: TGTGCCAGCAGTCGGGACGGCGGCTCTGGAAACACCATATATTTT

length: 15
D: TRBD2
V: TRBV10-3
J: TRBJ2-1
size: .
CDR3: CATRTSGSTSNEQFF
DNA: TGTGCCACCCGGACTAGCGGGAGTACCTCCAATGAGCAGTTCTTC

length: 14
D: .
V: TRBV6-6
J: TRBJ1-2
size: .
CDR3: CASSPEHKTLVYTF
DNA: TGTGCCAGCAGCCCCGAACACAAGACGTTGGTCTACACCTTC